Presented here are 23 T cell receptor beta chains from one specimen sequenced in a study of cytomegalovirus exposure and HLA in healthy donors. Primers for the PCR totalled 60 Vbeta and 13 Jbeta. The table came from immunoSEQ multiplex PCR; TCRdb's copy has only in-frame clones and leaves some out. The top ten hold 2% to 2.5% of the sample, which has 120,000 to 150,000 clones, 80% seen once. Sequenced input: PBMCs. The receptors derive from a man aged 25-45 years in good health and CMV-seronegative.

The chain combines TRBV4-1 with TRBJ1-4; TRBD1 matches 8 bases. Germline loops: CDR1 MGHRA, CDR2 YSYEKL. This CDR3 has 18 amino acids. Germline trimming cut 0 bases from V and 2 bases from J; bases unmatched to any gene: 8. The CDR3 coding sequence is TGCGCCAGCAGCCAAGATTCAGGGGGCGCCGGGACTAATGAAAAACTGTTTTTT. Its translation is CASSQDSGGAGTNEKLFF.

This chain links TRBV4-2 with TRBJ2-7; TRBD2 aligns across 8 bases. Trimming at V came to 0 bases and at J to 2 bases, leaving 6 bases not matched to a gene. Germline lookup yields CDR1 LGHNA and CDR2 YNFKEQ. This CDR3 has 16 residues. The DNA of the CDR3 is TGTGCCAGCAGCCAAGAGGGCGGGAGGTATACCTACGAGCAGTACTTC. As protein: CASSQEGGRYTYEQYF.

This clone was counted between two and nine times. The chain joins TRBV4-1 to TRBJ1-5; a possible D gene is TRBD1 (6 bases). Trimming stripped 3 bases from V and 4 bases from J, with 13 bases between. This CDR3 region has 15 residues. Germline values: CDR1 MGHRA, CDR2 YSYEKL. CDR3 protein: CASSHRQEWNQPQHF. The CDR3 DNA is TGCGCCAGCAGCCATAGACAGGAATGGAATCAGCCCCAGCATTTT.

Only one count was recorded for this clone. The V call is TRBV9, the J call TRBJ1-1; 9 nucleotides align to TRBD1. V shed 3 bases, J shed 6 bases, and the junction held 9 bases outside the gene matches. Looked up from germline, CDR1 is SGDLS and CDR2 is YYNGEE. The CDR3 loop spans 15 amino acids. The CDR3 DNA reads as TGTGCCAGCAGCGCTCCGGGACAGGGAACATCTGAAGCTTTCTTT. Its protein product is CASSAPGQGTSEAFF. Variable domain in full (rest from reference TRBV9 and TRBJ1-1): DSGVTQTPKHLITATGQRVTLRCSPRSGDLSVYWYQQSLDQGLQFLIQYYNGEERAKGNILERFSAQQFPDLHSELNLSSLELGDSALYFCASSAPGQGTSEAFFGQGTRLTVV.

Here the CDR3 reads CASSQVGTGVTQETQYF. The CDR3 bases are TGTGCCAGCAGCCAAGTTGGGACAGGGGTAACCCAAGAGACCCAGTACTTC. The chain employs TRBV4-2 and TRBJ2-5, with 10 bases fitting TRBD1. CDR1 LGHNA and CDR2 YNFKEQ come from the germline V gene. CDR3 size: 17 residues. Trimming took 1 base from V and 1 from J; bases not matched to a gene: 6.

There are a few counts of this clone. The rearrangement uses TRBV6-1 and TRBJ2-2; 9 nucleotides agree with TRBD2. The CDR3 is 14 residues long. Germline CDR1 MNHNS, CDR2 SASEGT. Unmatched junction bases numbered 3, after V lost 4 bases and J lost 6 bases. CDR3 sequence: CASSGGLASGELFF. The DNA for the CDR3 is TGTGCCAGCAGTGGAGGACTAGCGTCCGGGGAGCTGTTTTTT.

The chain employs TRBV9 and TRBJ1-1, with D unclear. The CDR3 runs 14 residues. Trimming pared 3 bases from V and 6 bases from J, leaving 15 bases between. Germline V CDR1 and CDR2: SGDLS, YYNGEE. This CDR3 is CASSEQRGGAEAFF. CDR3 bases: TGTGCCAGCAGCGAACAGAGAGGAGGAGCTGAAGCTTTCTTT.

This clone has just a few counts. V is TRBV28 and J is TRBJ1-4, with 9 bases lining up with TRBD1. The CDR3 is 14 amino acids. The germline gives CDR1 MDHEN, CDR2 SYDVKM. After removal of 7 bases from V and 7 bases from J, the junction contained 7 bases not matched to a gene. CDR3 region: CASISGQGGEKLFF. The CDR3 nucleotides read TGTGCCAGCATATCGGGACAGGGAGGTGAAAAACTGTTTTTT.

The rearrangement links TRBV2 to TRBJ1-5, with D possibly being TRBD1 (6 bases). Trimming left V 7 bases short and J 7 bases short, with 17 bases between. Germline lookup yields CDR1 SNHLY and CDR2 FYNNEI. The CDR3 consists of 14 residues. The DNA for the CDR3 is TGTGCCAGCAAGAGAGTGGGGGCGGACCAGCCCCAGCATTTT. Amino acid sequence: CASKRVGADQPQHF.

The J gene is TRBJ1-2, the V gene TRBV28; tentatively, D is TRBD1 (6 bases). V gave up 3 bases and J gave up 4 bases, with 15 bases separating them. This CDR3 is built from 15 residues. CDR1 MDHEN and CDR2 SYDVKM come from the germline V gene. This chain's CDR3 is CASSFVGGDGYGYTF. In nucleotides, the CDR3 is TGTGCCAGCAGTTTCGTAGGGGGGGATGGCTATGGCTACACCTTC.

As concerns this clone: Mismatch with germline at one junction end may stem from a read error. The gene calls are TRBV6-4 and TRBJ1-6, with 9 positions matching TRBD1. Germline lookup yields CDR1 MRHNA and CDR2 SNTAGT. This CDR3 contains 15 residues. Written as DNA, the CDR3 is TGTGCCAGCAGTGACGGACAGGGGAATAATTCACCCCTCAACTTT. Translated, it gives CASSDGQGNNSPLNF.

The rearrangement joins TRBV28 to TRBJ2-5; D possibly corresponds to TRBD1 (5 bases). The V gene lost 1 base and the J gene lost 6 bases, with 15 bases spanning the gap. CDR1 and CDR2 from the germline V gene are MDHEN and SYDVKM. The CDR3 is 15 amino acids. CDR3: CASSLLSGAAKTQYF. The DNA for the CDR3 is TGTGCCAGCAGTTTATTAAGTGGGGCCGCGAAGACCCAGTACTTC.

The chain recombines TRBV6-5 with TRBJ1-2; D remains ambiguous. The CDR3 sequence is 13 residues long. In germline, CDR1 is MNHEY, CDR2 SVGAGI. V lost 6 bases to trimming and J lost 7 bases, with 15 bases between them. The CDR3 region has the DNA TGTGCCAGCAGCGAGGTGGACTCGACTGGCTACACCTTC. Residues: CASSEVDSTGYTF.

The chain has TRBV5-4 and TRBJ2-1; unclear D gene. The CDR3 sequence is 11 residues long. Trimming cost V 8 bases and J 11 bases, with 14 bases left between them. The germline V gene has CDR1 SGHNT and CDR2 YYREEE (reference sequence). This CDR3 is CARRAPNQQFF. The DNA for the CDR3 is TGTGCCAGAAGAGCGCCTAATCAGCAGTTCTTC.

V is TRBV6-1 and J is TRBJ1-1, with 7 bases lining up with TRBD1. Germline CDR1 MNHNS, CDR2 SASEGT. J gave up 6 bases and V 6 bases, and 4 bases lay outside the gene matches. This CDR3 region has 12 residues. CDR3 bases: TGTGCCAGCAGCTACAGGGGACCTGAAGCTTTCTTT. Translated: CASSYRGPEAFF.

The rearrangement links TRBV6-6 to TRBJ1-2; no reliable D call. Trimming pared 6 bases from V and 0 bases from J, leaving 8 bases between. The CDR3 loop spans 13 amino acids. Germline V CDR1 and CDR2: MNHNY, SVGAGI (reference sequence). The CDR3 is CASRAASNYGYTF. CDR3 bases: TGTGCCAGCAGGGCTGCCTCTAACTATGGCTACACCTTC.

This clone occurred a few times. The chain is built from TRBV18 and TRBJ1-1; D perhaps matches TRBD1 (6 bases). Germline V gives CDR1 KGHSH, CDR2 LQKENI. The CDR3 extends over 13 amino acids. Trimming removed 6 bases at V and 7 bases at J, with 15 bases between. The CDR3 loop is CASSAGGADEAFF. Here the CDR3 DNA reads TGTGCCAGCTCCGCTGGGGGGGCTGATGAAGCTTTCTTT.

The gene calls are TRBV7-9 and TRBJ2-7, with D maybe TRBD2 (5 bases). This CDR3 has 13 residues. Trimming removed 4 bases at V and 4 bases at J, with 11 bases between. In germline, CDR1 is SEHNR, CDR2 FQNEAQ (reference sequence). The DNA for the CDR3 is TGTGCCAGCAGCTCTGGACTTAATTACGAGCAGTACTTC. Translating it yields CASSSGLNYEQYF.

V and J are TRBV19 and TRBJ1-5; maybe TRBD1 (6 bases). Germline V gives CDR1 LNHDA, CDR2 SQIVND (reference sequence). The CDR3 runs 15 residues. Trimming pared 6 bases from V and 2 bases from J, leaving 14 bases between. The CDR3 loop reads CASSGRGLGNQPQHF. The CDR3 DNA is TGTGCCAGTAGCGGAAGGGGGTTGGGCAATCAGCCCCAGCATTTT.

The chain links TRBV1 to TRBJ2-7; the tabulated D call, TRBD1, remains unverified against the DNA. TRBV1 is annotated as a pseudogene. The CDR3 is made up of 13 amino acids. In DNA form, the CDR3 reads TGCACCAGCAGCCACACGGACAGGAACGAGCAGTACTTC. This encodes CTSSHTDRNEQYF.

Remarks on this clone: The identical CDR3 is also encoded by other nucleotide sequences in the sample. The chain uses TRBV28 and TRBJ2-3; tentative D call: TRBD2 (5 bases). The V gene's germline CDR1 is MDHEN and CDR2 SYDVKM. V lost 4 bases and J lost 1, with 6 bases in between. CDR3 size: 13 residues. This CDR3 reads CASSSGGTDTQYF. In DNA, the CDR3 is TGTGCCAGCAGTTCCGGGGGCACAGATACGCAGTATTTT.

The gene calls are TRBV10-3 and TRBJ1-2, with D possibly being TRBD1 (5 bases). The CDR3 covers 13 residues. The ends were cut back, 3 bases at V and 2 bases at J, with 7 bases in the middle. CDR1 is ENHRY, CDR2 SYGVKD, per germline. The CDR3: CAISDGGNYGYTF. The CDR3 DNA reads TGTGCCATCAGTGACGGGGGAAACTATGGCTACACCTTC.

The chain has TRBV2 and TRBJ2-2, with TRBD2 matching 12 bases. The CDR3 loop spans 17 amino acids. V was clipped by 6 bases and J by 5 bases; unmatched bases: 10. CDR1 SNHLY and CDR2 FYNNEI come from the germline V gene. The CDR3 nucleotides read TGTGCCAGCAGCGAATCTAGCGGGGGGGGTTATACCGGGGAGCTGTTTTTT. Its protein is CASSESSGGGYTGELFF.